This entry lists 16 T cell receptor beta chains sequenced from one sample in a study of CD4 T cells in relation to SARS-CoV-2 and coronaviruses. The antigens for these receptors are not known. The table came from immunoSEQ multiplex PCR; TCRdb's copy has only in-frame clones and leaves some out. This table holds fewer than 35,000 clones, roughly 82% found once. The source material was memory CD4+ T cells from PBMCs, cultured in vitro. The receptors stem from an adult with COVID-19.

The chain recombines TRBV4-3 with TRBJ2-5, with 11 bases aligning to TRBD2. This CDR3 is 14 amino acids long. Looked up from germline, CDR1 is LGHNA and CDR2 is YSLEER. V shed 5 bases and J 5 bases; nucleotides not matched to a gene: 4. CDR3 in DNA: TGCGCCAGCAGCTTACTAGCGGGAGATGAGACCCAGTACTTC. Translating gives CASSLLAGDETQYF.

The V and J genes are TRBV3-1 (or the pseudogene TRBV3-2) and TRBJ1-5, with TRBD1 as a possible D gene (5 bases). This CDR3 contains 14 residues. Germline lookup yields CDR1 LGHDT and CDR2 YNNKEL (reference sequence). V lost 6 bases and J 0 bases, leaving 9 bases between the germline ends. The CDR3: CASSSGDSNQPQHF. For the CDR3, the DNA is TGTGCCAGCAGTTCGGGGGATAGCAATCAGCCCCAGCATTTT.

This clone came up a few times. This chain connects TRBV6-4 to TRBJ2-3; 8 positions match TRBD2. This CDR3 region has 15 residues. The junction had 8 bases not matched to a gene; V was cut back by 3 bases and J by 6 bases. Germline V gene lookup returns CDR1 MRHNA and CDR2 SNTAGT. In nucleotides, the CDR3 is TGTGCCAGCAGTGAGGGGCGGGAGGTGACGGATACGCAGTATTTT. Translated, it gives CASSEGREVTDTQYF.

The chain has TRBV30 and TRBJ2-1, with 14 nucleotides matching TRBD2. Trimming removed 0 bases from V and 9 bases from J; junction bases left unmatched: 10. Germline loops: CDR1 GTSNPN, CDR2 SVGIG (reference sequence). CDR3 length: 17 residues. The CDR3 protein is CAWSVRTSGGHEREQFF. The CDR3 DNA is TGTGCCTGGAGTGTAAGGACTAGCGGGGGGCACGAGCGTGAGCAGTTCTTC.

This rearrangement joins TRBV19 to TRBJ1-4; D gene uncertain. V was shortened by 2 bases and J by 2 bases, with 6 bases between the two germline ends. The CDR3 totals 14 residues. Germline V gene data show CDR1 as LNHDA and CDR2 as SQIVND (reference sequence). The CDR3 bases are TGTGCCAGTAGTATATGGCAGACTAATGAAAAACTGTTTTTT. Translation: CASSIWQTNEKLFF.

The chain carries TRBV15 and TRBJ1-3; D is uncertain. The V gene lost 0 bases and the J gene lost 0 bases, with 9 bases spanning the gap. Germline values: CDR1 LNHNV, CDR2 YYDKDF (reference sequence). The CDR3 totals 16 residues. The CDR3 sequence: CATSRETASSGNTIYF. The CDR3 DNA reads TGTGCCACCAGCAGAGAAACAGCTAGCTCTGGAAACACCATATATTTT.

The CDR3: CASSIGGTDTQYF. The DNA for the CDR3 is TGTGCCAGTAGTATAGGAGGAACTGATACGCAGTATTTT. The chain uses TRBV19 and TRBJ2-3; D remains unclear. V dropped 1 base and J dropped 6 bases, with 8 bases sitting between them. The germline CDR1 and CDR2 sequences are LNHDA and SQIVND (reference sequence). The CDR3 length is 13 residues.

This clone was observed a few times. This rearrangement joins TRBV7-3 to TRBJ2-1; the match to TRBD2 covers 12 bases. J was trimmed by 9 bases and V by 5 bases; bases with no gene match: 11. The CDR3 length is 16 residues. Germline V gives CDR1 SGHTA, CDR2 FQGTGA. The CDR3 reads CASSLSSGRANSEQFF. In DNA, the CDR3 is TGTGCCAGCAGCCTGTCTAGCGGGAGGGCCAATAGTGAGCAGTTCTTC.

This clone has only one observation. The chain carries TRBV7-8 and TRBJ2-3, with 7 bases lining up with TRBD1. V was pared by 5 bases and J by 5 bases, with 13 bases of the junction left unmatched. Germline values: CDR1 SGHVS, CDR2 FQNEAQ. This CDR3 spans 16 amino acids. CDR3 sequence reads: CASSRQRTGAGDTQYF. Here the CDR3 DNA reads TGTGCCAGCAGCCGTCAAAGGACAGGTGCTGGAGATACGCAGTATTTT.

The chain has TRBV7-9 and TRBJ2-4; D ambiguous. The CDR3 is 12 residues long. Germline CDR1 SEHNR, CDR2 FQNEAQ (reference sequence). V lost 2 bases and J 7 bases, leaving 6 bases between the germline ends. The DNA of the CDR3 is TGTGCCAGCAGCTTATCGGAGAACATTCAGTACTTC. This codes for CASSLSENIQYF.

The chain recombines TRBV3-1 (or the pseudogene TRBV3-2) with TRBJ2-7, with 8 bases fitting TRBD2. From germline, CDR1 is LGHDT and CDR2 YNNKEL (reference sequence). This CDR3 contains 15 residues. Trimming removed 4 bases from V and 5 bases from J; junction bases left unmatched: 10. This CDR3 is CASSRPGLVLNEQYF. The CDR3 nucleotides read TGTGCCAGCAGCCGCCCGGGACTAGTCTTAAACGAGCAGTACTTC.

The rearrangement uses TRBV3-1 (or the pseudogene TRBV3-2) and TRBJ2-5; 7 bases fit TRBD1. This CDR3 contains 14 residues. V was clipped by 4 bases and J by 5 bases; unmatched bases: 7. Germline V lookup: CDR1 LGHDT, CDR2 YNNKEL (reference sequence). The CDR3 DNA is TGTGCCAGCAGCCCGACAGGGTTCGGCGAGACCCAGTACTTC. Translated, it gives CASSPTGFGETQYF.

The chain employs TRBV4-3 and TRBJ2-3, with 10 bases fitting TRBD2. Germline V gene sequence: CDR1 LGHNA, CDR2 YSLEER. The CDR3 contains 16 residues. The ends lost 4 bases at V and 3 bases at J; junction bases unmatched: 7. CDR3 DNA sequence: TGCGCCAGCAGCCCAAAGCGGGAGGGGAGAACAGATACGCAGTATTTT. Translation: CASSPKREGRTDTQYF.

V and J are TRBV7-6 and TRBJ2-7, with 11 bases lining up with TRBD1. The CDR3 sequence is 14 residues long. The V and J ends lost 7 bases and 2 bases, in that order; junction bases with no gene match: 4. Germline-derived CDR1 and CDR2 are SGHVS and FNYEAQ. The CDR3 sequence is CASTQGQGAYEQYF. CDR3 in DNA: TGTGCCAGCACCCAGGGACAGGGGGCCTACGAGCAGTACTTC.

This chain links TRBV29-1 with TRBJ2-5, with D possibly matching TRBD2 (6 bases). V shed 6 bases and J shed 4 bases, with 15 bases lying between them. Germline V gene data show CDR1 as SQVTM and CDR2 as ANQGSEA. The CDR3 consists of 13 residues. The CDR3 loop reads CSVGSQGGETQYF. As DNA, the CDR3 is TGCAGCGTCGGATCCCAGGGAGGAGAGACCCAGTACTTC.

The CDR3 sequence is CASSGFVRSTGELFF. CDR3 sequence (DNA): TGTGCCAGCTCCGGATTCGTCAGGAGCACCGGGGAGCTGTTTTTT. The rearrangement joins TRBV2 to TRBJ2-2; D is unclear. V gave up 8 bases and J gave up 4 bases, with 17 bases separating them. The CDR3 sequence is 15 residues long. CDR1 SNHLY and CDR2 FYNNEI come from the germline V gene.